This T cell receptor beta chain was recovered during a study of blood T cell repertoires in COVID-19. Study details: From T cells, B-cell-depleted T cells, or PBMCs came the material, which was cDNA or gDNA.

In the study's own analysis: Reference gene primer amplification in the assay estimated nucleated cell counts. Measured with immunoSEQ multiplex PCR; TCRdb has only the in-frame clones, and not every one. The V and J calls and the clone size are those of that table, but D and trimming were determined from the DNA. The table includes over 85,000 clones, about 79% detected once. The clonotype originates from a woman of 80 years or more with active or convalescent COVID-19. The sample comprised peripheral blood.

DNA of the CDR3: TGCGCCAGCAGCTTGGGGGGTTTGGACAGTTACGAGCAGTACTTC. This codes for CASSLGGLDSYEQYF. The chain employs TRBV5-1 and TRBJ2-7; tentative D call: TRBD1 (6 bases). The germline gives CDR1 SGHRS, CDR2 YFSETQ. The CDR3 is made up of 15 amino acids. The V end was cut by 0 bases, the J end by 4 bases, with 14 bases between. The entire variable domain, with the rest obtained from reference TRBV5-1 and TRBJ2-7, is as follows: KAGVTQTPRYLIKTRGQQVTLSCSPISGHRSVSWYQQTPGQGLQFLFEYFSETQRNKGNFPGRFSGRQFSNSRSEMNVSTLELGDSALYLCASSLGGLDSYEQYFGPGTRLTVT.